The 8 T cell receptor beta chains given below trace back to one sample, sequenced in a study of OX40 agonist ivuxolimab in advanced cancers. Clones were sequenced by immunoSEQ multiplex PCR, and TCRdb holds only the in-frame ones, with some missing. The table records about 69,000 clones, around 80% of them present only once. Source: CD4+ or CD8+ T cells sorted from blood, taken in a trial of the OX40 agonist ivuxolimab. These receptors originate from an adult with an advanced solid tumor such as melanoma, head and neck, liver or kidney cancer.

The V gene is TRBV5-1, the J gene TRBJ2-3; no definite D call. This CDR3 is 16 amino acids long. Germline V lookup: CDR1 SGHRS, CDR2 YFSETQ. Trimming took 0 bases from V and 0 from J, leaving 11 bases between them. CDR3 coding DNA: TGCGCCAGCAGCTTGGCTCTGGACGGTAGCACAGATACGCAGTATTTT. Translated: CASSLALDGSTDTQYF.

The genes are TRBV19 and TRBJ1-1; D perhaps matches TRBD1 (5 bases). CDR3 length: 17 residues. V was pared by 3 bases and J by 0 bases, with 17 bases between. From germline, CDR1 is LNHDA and CDR2 SQIVND (reference sequence). This CDR3 reads CASSIWRGATLNTEAFF. DNA of the CDR3: TGTGCCAGTAGTATTTGGAGGGGCGCCACTTTGAACACTGAAGCTTTCTTT.

At least ten counts were recorded for this clone. V and J are TRBV19 and TRBJ1-6; TRBD1 agrees at 10 bases. This CDR3 spans 15 amino acids. J lost 9 bases, V lost 5 bases, and 7 bases had no gene match. Germline loops: CDR1 LNHDA, CDR2 SQIVND (reference sequence). CDR3 amino acids: CASSAGQGVFSPLHF. In DNA, the CDR3 is TGTGCCAGTAGTGCCGGACAGGGGGTTTTTTCACCCCTCCACTTT.

In this sample, this clone turned up a few times. The chain joins TRBV29-1 to TRBJ1-1; 7 nucleotides line up with TRBD1. This CDR3 is built from 13 residues. V shed 7 bases, J shed 0 bases, and the junction held 5 bases outside the gene matches. From germline, CDR1 is SQVTM and CDR2 ANQGSEA. CDR3 region: CSARQGVNTEAFF. CDR3 in DNA: TGCAGCGCACGACAGGGCGTGAACACTGAAGCTTTCTTT.

V and J are TRBV7-9 and TRBJ2-3; no clear D gene. The V end lost 5 bases, the J end lost 2 bases, and 5 bases lay between the germline ends. The CDR3 spans 12 residues. Looked up from germline, CDR1 is SEHNR and CDR2 is FQNEAQ (reference sequence). The CDR3 region is CASSPSTDTQYF. The CDR3, as DNA: TGTGCCAGCAGCCCCTCCACAGATACGCAGTATTTT.

This chain joins TRBV30 and TRBJ1-3, with D tentatively TRBD1 (5 bases). This CDR3 spans 15 amino acids. The V gene's germline CDR1 is GTSNPN and CDR2 SVGIG (reference sequence). V lost 5 bases and J 0 bases, leaving 14 bases between the germline ends. CDR3 sequence: CAWAYWGRSGNTIYF. CDR3 nucleotide sequence: TGTGCCTGGGCCTACTGGGGCCGCTCTGGAAACACCATATATTTT. Combining the CDR3 with reference TRBV30 and TRBJ1-3 gives the whole variable domain SQTIHQWPATLVQPVGSPLSLECTVEGTSNPNLYWYRQAAGRGLQLLFYSVGIGQISSEVPQNLSASRPQDRQFILSSKKLLLSDSGFYLCAWAYWGRSGNTIYFGEGSWLTVV.

The CDR3 sequence: CASSYGRGDYEQYF. In nucleotides, the CDR3 is TGTGCCAGCAGTTACGGCAGGGGGGACTACGAGCAGTACTTC. The rearrangement uses TRBV6-5 and TRBJ2-7; maybe TRBD1 (7 bases). CDR3 length: 14 residues. V was clipped by 2 bases and J by 3 bases, with 11 bases between them. Germline V CDR1 and CDR2: MNHEY, SVGAGI.

This clone was seen a handful of times. The chain combines TRBV2 with TRBJ2-5; D gene unclear. Germline assignment: CDR1 SNHLY and CDR2 FYNNEI. This CDR3 has 14 residues. V dropped 6 bases and J dropped 0 bases, with 11 bases sitting between them. The CDR3 region has the DNA TGTGCCAGCAGCTCACGGCCTAACCAAGAGACCCAGTACTTC. Residues: CASSSRPNQETQYF.